The following is a T cell receptor beta chain sequence with its context. The target antigen is unknown. The germline V and J ends were trimmed by 5 bases and 4 bases, with 23 bases remaining between them. CDR1 and CDR2 (germline): SEHNR, FQNEAQ (reference sequence). The CDR3 is 17 residues long. Measured with immunoSEQ multiplex PCR; TCRdb has only the in-frame clones, and not every one. The repertoire holds 100,000 to 120,000 clones, with 88% as singletons. The data derive from a study of T cell responses to AZD1222 COVID-19 vaccine. Study results and limitations: Reportedly, close to half of spike-specific TCRs are directed against unmutated variant regions.

The sequenced sample was peripheral blood, obtained on day 0 of AZD1222 vaccination. The gene calls are TRBV7-9 and TRBJ1-1; D gene uncertain. The receptor was isolated from an adult in good health. Written as DNA, the CDR3 is TGTGCCAGCAGCCACAGACACAGAGGAGGTAGGGTCACTGAAGCTTTCTTT. It specifies CASSHRHRGGRVTEAFF.